The 7 T cell receptor beta chains given below trace back to one sample, sequenced in a study of blood T cell repertoires in COVID-19. Profiled with immunoSEQ multiplex PCR; TCRdb holds only in-frame clones, not every one. The sample shows approximately 150,000 clones, roughly 78% of them seen only once. The material sequenced was peripheral blood. The receptors derive from a human donor with acute or convalescent COVID-19. The donor label of this sample is uncertain.

The V gene is TRBV23-1, the J gene TRBJ1-5; TRBD1 is a possible D gene (6 bases). TRBV23-1 is filed as an ORF, its function uncertain. The CDR3 runs 14 residues. V was cut by 4 bases and J by 2 bases, with 9 bases left in between. CDR3 in amino acids: CASSLYRGNQPQHF. DNA for the CDR3: TGCGCCAGCAGTCTATACAGGGGCAATCAGCCCCAGCATTTT.

V is TRBV7-9 and J is TRBJ1-6; the D is unclear. V lost 4 bases and J 7 bases, leaving 8 bases between the germline ends. This CDR3 region has 13 residues. CDR1 and CDR2 (germline): SEHNR, FQNEAQ (reference sequence). The CDR3 protein is CASSSNRNSPLHF. In nucleotides, the CDR3 is TGTGCCAGCAGCTCGAACAGAAATTCACCCCTCCACTTT.

The chain is built from TRBV5-1 and TRBJ1-2; no definite D call. There are 13 residues in the CDR3. V was shortened by 4 bases and J by 3 bases, with 10 bases between the two germline ends. The germline gives CDR1 SGHRS, CDR2 YFSETQ. Written as DNA, the CDR3 is TGCGCCAGCAGCGAGCCTGGAGACTATGGCTACACCTTC. This translates into CASSEPGDYGYTF.

This clone was counted between two and nine times. The chain carries TRBV4-1 and TRBJ1-6, with D perhaps TRBD1 (6 bases). From germline, CDR1 is MGHRA and CDR2 YSYEKL. The CDR3 loop spans 14 amino acids. Trimming removed 3 bases at V and 10 bases at J, with 13 bases between. This CDR3 is CASSQEDSESPLHF. CDR3 sequence (DNA): TGCGCCAGCAGCCAGGAGGACAGTGAATCACCCCTCCACTTT.

The V gene is TRBV24-1, the J gene TRBJ2-2, with 8 nucleotides matching TRBD1. CDR3 length: 16 amino acids. Losses at the gene ends were 1 base for V and 4 bases for J; bases not matched to a gene: 4. The germline V gene has CDR1 KGHDR and CDR2 SFDVKD. CDR3 residues: CATSDFDRGGTGELFF. The CDR3 region has the DNA TGTGCCACCAGTGATTTTGACAGGGGCGGCACCGGGGAGCTGTTTTTT.

CDR3 nucleotides: TGTGCCAGCAGTCCTAACCCCGGGGGGCGAGGCTACACCTTC. It is translated as CASSPNPGGRGYTF. V and J are TRBV3-1 (or the pseudogene TRBV3-2) and TRBJ1-2; TRBD1 is a possible D gene (6 bases). The V gene lost 6 bases and the J gene lost 8 bases, with 19 bases spanning the gap. Germline loops: CDR1 LGHDT, CDR2 YNNKEL (reference sequence). The length of the CDR3 is 14 residues.

V is TRBV25-1 and J is TRBJ1-1, with 7 bases aligning to TRBD1. Germline V CDR1 and CDR2: MGHDK, SYGVNS. V lost 6 bases and J lost 5; bases outside the gene matches: 3. CDR3 length: 12 amino acids. CDR3 sequence reads: CASRDRRTEAFF. CDR3 in DNA: TGTGCCAGCAGGGACAGGAGGACTGAAGCTTTCTTT.